This entry describes one T cell receptor (beta chain). Its recognized antigen is unknown. No base quality values were provided; no much bigger clone lies one nucleotide off. The CDR3 runs 14 residues from the cysteine to the phenylalanine. Of the read, only the CDR3 DNA is kept; its 42 bases are in frame from base 1. The germline V gene sets CDR1 to MDHEN and CDR2 to SYDVKM. V is cut by 7 bases and J by 4 bases, and the space between the germline ends is 17 bases. These data originate in a study of blood T cell repertoires in COVID-19 (dated by TCRdb to about 2020). Context from the whole study: Samples from collaborators originated in the United States, Italy and Spain and spanned both the acute and convalescent phases of COVID-19. The sample metadata nearly always contained a de-identified subject ID, COVID-19 status, age in years and sex. The material from the prospective study consisted of cDNA or gDNA derived from T cells, B-cell-depleted T cells, or PBMCs. The repertoires were released in a freely available public database intended as a resource for research on the immune response to SARS-CoV-2. Where available, HLA class I and class II types were obtained from metadata supplied by the sample provider rather than from assay-based typing. The samples were drawn from two sources: the first 160 participants of the ongoing ImmuneRACE study, and 1,200 or so subjects contributed by 6 global collaborators. Deeply sampled blood TCRbeta repertoires from subjects exposed to, actively infected with, or recovered from COVID-19 were included in the dataset. Broad study findings and their caveats: The quantity of clinical and demographic metadata differed by source and by participant and was supplied without curation.

TCRbeta CDR3 regions were amplified from genomic DNA using the immunoSEQ Assay, a bias-controlled multiplex PCR. Per the original workflow: Nucleated cell counts per sample were estimated from amplification of reference gene primers within the assay. To quantify the absolute abundance of each unique TCRbeta CDR3 rearrangement, sequence reads were collapsed and filtered. For each sample, productive Simpson clonality was calculated as the square root of Simpson's diversity index across productive rearrangements. TCRdb obtained this table from immuneACCESS and retained in-frame rearrangements with V and J assigned. These tables miss some clones; where compared with another copy, unresolved V genes account for less than half of the shortfall, and the remainder is unexplained. The D gene and trimming were derived from the DNA, and the V and J assignments and clone size from that table. This sample gives 310,000 or so clones in total; 85% to 90% of them show up just once. The ten largest clonotypes hold around 10% of the sample.

In Seattle, one collaborating source enrolled patients while the infection was active and tracked those patients longitudinally over the course of disease. The collaborating institutions used their own protocols to collect whole blood in K2EDTA tubes. Collaborator samples were shipped for TCRbeta analysis as frozen whole blood, isolated PBMCs, or DNA extracted from either sample type. The sequence came from a woman aged 25 to 39 with COVID-19, enrolled during active disease. Sequenced sample: peripheral blood. This receptor chain uses TRBV28 and TRBJ2-7; possibly the D gene is TRBD1, per 6 matching bases. The CDR3 here reads CASTPPGHLYEQYF. The nucleotides are TGTGCCAGCACCCCCCCGGGACACCTGTACGAGCAGTACTTC.